The clone carrying this T cell receptor (beta chain) was found many times. Its target is unknown. The sample comes from a study of CD8 T cells in ankylosing spondylitis. Findings and caveats of the study: Disease-linked clones bore a CD8+ phenotype, appearing relatively rarely in peripheral blood. From matched ankylosing spondylitis synovial fluid, disease-linked clones were reportedly recovered at significantly enriched levels. In the blood and synovial fluid of reactive arthritis, some motif variants had been previously reported. Within ankylosing spondylitis blood, a TCR beta motif made up of several highly homologous variants appeared to be characteristic.

CDR1 and CDR2 from the germline V gene are SGHTA and FQGNSA. The CDR3 is made up of 12 amino acids. V lost 5 bases to trimming and J lost 12 bases, with 17 bases between them. Quantitative 5'-RACE with molecular barcodes was used to make the TCR beta libraries. Via MiXCR, TCRdb re-called the 5' RACE reads, giving one row per CDR3 protein. Counted here are 750,000 to 850,000 distinct CDR3 sequences, approximately 10% occurring once; the ten biggest clones make up roughly 0.51%. Input material: blood, either unsorted or a sorted T cell fraction (not recorded which). This chain links TRBV7-2 with TRBJ2-7, with a weak D call TRBD2 (6 bases). This receptor was obtained from a male donor with ankylosing spondylitis. CDR3 coding DNA: TGTGCCAGCAGCCCCCGAGGGAGGTTACTGTACTTC. This gives the protein CASSPRGRLLYF.